These 22 T cell receptor beta chains were sequenced from one sample in a study of PD-1 blockade in classical Hodgkin lymphoma. TCRdb keeps only in-frame clones here, not all; method: immunoSEQ multiplex PCR. The sample consists of more than 8,000 clones, roughly nine tenths of them appearing once. Sample time point: cycle 4 day 1 (C4D1), after more than five weeks of nivolumab. The patients all showed relapse after autologous stem cell transplantation, while their brentuximab vedotin exposure varied. This sample comprised peripheral blood mononuclear cells (PBMCs), obtained before the fourth cycle of nivolumab. The receptors here all came from a human donor with classical Hodgkin lymphoma.

V is TRBV11-2 and J is TRBJ2-7; 8 positions agree with TRBD1. The CDR3 runs to 15 residues. V shed 5 bases, J shed 2 bases, and the junction held 8 bases outside the gene matches. Germline V CDR1 and CDR2: SGHAT, FQNNGV. As DNA, the CDR3 is TGTGCCAGCAGCCTGGACGGGACAGGTACCTACGAGCAGTACTTC. Its translation: CASSLDGTGTYEQYF.

This chain uses TRBV2 with TRBJ2-1; D not certain. This CDR3 has 11 residues. Germline CDR1 SNHLY, CDR2 FYNNEI. The V end was cut by 1 base, the J end by 12 bases, with 7 bases between. This CDR3 is CASSEVVRQFF. The CDR3 bases are TGTGCCAGCAGTGAAGTGGTCCGGCAGTTCTTC.

The chain carries TRBV11-2 and TRBJ1-3; D unclear. V was clipped by 1 base and J by 6 bases, with 7 bases between them. CDR1 is SGHAT, CDR2 FQNNGV, per germline. This CDR3 is 13 amino acids long. CDR3 amino acids: CASSLAIANTIYF. The CDR3 DNA sequence: TGTGCCAGCAGCTTAGCTATAGCAAACACCATATATTTT.

J is TRBJ1-2 and V is TRBV7-2; TRBD1 might be the D (5 bases). This CDR3 spans 14 amino acids. Deletions cut 3 bases from V and 8 bases from J, with 16 bases between. Germline lookup yields CDR1 SGHTA and CDR2 FQGNSA. The CDR3 bases are TGTGCCAGCAGCTTGGCAGACAGTTTGGAAGGCTACACCTTC. Encoded protein: CASSLADSLEGYTF.

This chain connects TRBV6-5 to TRBJ2-7; 7 bases map to TRBD1. The CDR3 is made up of 15 amino acids. CDR1 and CDR2 from the germline V gene are MNHEY and SVGAGI. V gave up 7 bases and J gave up 1 base; unmatched junction bases: 10. For the CDR3, the DNA is TGTGCCAGCACTGGACGGGCAGGGGGTTCCTACGAGCAGTACTTC. As protein: CASTGRAGGSYEQYF.

V and J are TRBV5-6 and TRBJ2-3; D call uncertain. This CDR3 region has 12 residues. Germline V CDR1 and CDR2: SGHDT, YYEEEE. Trimming took 3 bases from V and 2 from J, leaving 4 bases between them. CDR3 loop: CASSSYTDTQYF. CDR3 nucleotide sequence: TGTGCCAGCAGCTCTTACACAGATACGCAGTATTTT.

V gene TRBV15 combines with J gene TRBJ2-6; D call uncertain. The CDR3 length is 19 residues. Per germline, CDR1 LNHNV and CDR2 YYDKDF (reference sequence). V lost 0 bases to trimming and J lost 0 bases, with 15 bases between them. DNA for the CDR3: TGTGCCACCAGCAGAGACAGGCTAGGGTTACTCTCTGGGGCCAACGTCCTGACTTTC. Its protein is CATSRDRLGLLSGANVLTF.

In this sample, this clone turned up a few times. The gene calls are TRBV19 and TRBJ1-4, with TRBD1 matching 8 bases. CDR1 and CDR2 from the germline V gene are LNHDA and SQIVND (reference sequence). The V segment lost 3 bases and the J segment 8 bases; nucleotides outside the gene matches: 8. This CDR3 contains 15 residues. The CDR3 loop reads CASSMHRGEDEKLFF. The DNA of the CDR3 is TGTGCCAGTAGTATGCACAGGGGGGAGGACGAAAAACTGTTTTTT.

This clone was counted between two and nine times. The chain recombines TRBV7-2 with TRBJ2-1, with 8 bases lining up with TRBD1. The trim removed 2 bases at V and 6 bases at J, leaving 3 bases unmatched. This CDR3 region has 14 residues. Germline assignment: CDR1 SGHTA and CDR2 FQGNSA. Here the CDR3 reads CASSLIQGANEQFF. For the CDR3, the DNA is TGTGCCAGCAGCTTAATCCAGGGGGCCAATGAGCAGTTCTTC.

The V and J genes are TRBV27 and TRBJ2-1; 8 positions match TRBD2. The CDR3 runs 16 residues. Germline trimming cut 5 bases from V and 4 bases from J; bases unmatched to any gene: 10. CDR1 is MNHEY, CDR2 SMNVEV, per germline (reference sequence). The CDR3 DNA reads as TGTGCCAGCAGTCCCCTGAGCGGGAGTGGGTACAATGAGCAGTTCTTC. Translated: CASSPLSGSGYNEQFF.

The rearrangement uses TRBV5-6 and TRBJ1-3; 8 bases align to TRBD1. Germline CDR1 reads SGHDT; CDR2 reads YYEEEE. CDR3 size: 16 residues. The J segment lost 0 bases and the V segment lost 4 bases, leaving 6 bases of the junction unmatched. CDR3 DNA sequence: TGTGCCAGCAGCGAACAGGGGGTGAGCTCTGGAAACACCATATATTTT. Encoded protein: CASSEQGVSSGNTIYF. The full variable domain, rest sourced from reference TRBV5-6 and TRBJ1-3, is DAGVTQSPTHLIKTRGQQVTLRCSPKSGHDTVSWYQQALGQGPQFIFQYYEEEERQRGNFPDRFSGHQFPNYSSELNVNALLLGDSALYLCASSEQGVSSGNTIYFGEGSWLTVV.

The CDR3 here is CASTRGSDIRQPQHF. CDR3 DNA sequence: TGTGCCAGTACTCGGGGATCGGATATTCGTCAGCCCCAGCATTTT. J is TRBJ1-5 and V is TRBV19; D not resolved. The V gene's germline CDR1 is LNHDA and CDR2 SQIVND (reference sequence). CDR3 size: 15 residues. Trimming removed 7 bases from V and 6 bases from J, with 19 bases in between.

This clone was recorded only once. This chain links TRBV14 with TRBJ1-3; no clear D gene. The CDR3 has 14 amino acids. The V gene lost 1 base and the J gene lost 5 bases, with 9 bases spanning the gap. Per the germline V gene, CDR1 is SGHDN and CDR2 is FVKESK. CDR3 DNA: TGTGCCAGCAGCCAAGGACAATTGAGAAACACCATATATTTT. Encoded protein: CASSQGQLRNTIYF.

The V call is TRBV10-3, the J call TRBJ1-1; D is unresolved. With 8 bases removed from V and 0 bases from J, the gap between germline ends came to 13 bases. Germline V gives CDR1 ENHRY, CDR2 SYGVKD. The CDR3 loop spans 14 amino acids. The CDR3 DNA reads as TGTGCCATCCGCAAGGGCTTCATGAACACTGAAGCTTTCTTT. This gives the protein CAIRKGFMNTEAFF.

V is TRBV7-2 and J is TRBJ1-2; no firm D call. The CDR3 runs 13 residues. Trimming shortened V by 4 bases and J by 3 bases, and 9 bases separated the two germline ends. The germline gives CDR1 SGHTA, CDR2 FQGNSA. The CDR3 protein is CASSYQTYYGYTF. DNA of the CDR3: TGTGCCAGCAGCTACCAAACCTACTATGGCTACACCTTC.

The V call is TRBV6-6, the J call TRBJ1-2, with TRBD1 identical over 7 bases. The CDR3 totals 16 residues. Trimming removed 8 bases from V and 4 bases from J; junction bases left unmatched: 16. CDR1 MNHNY and CDR2 SVGAGI come from the germline V gene (reference sequence). CDR3 nucleotide sequence: TGTGCCAGCCGATCGGGCGACAGGGCCGCACTCTATGGCTACACCTTC. Its protein is CASRSGDRAALYGYTF.

This chain links TRBV7-9 with TRBJ2-7; D ambiguous. Germline CDR1 reads SEHNR; CDR2 reads FQNEAQ (reference sequence). Trimming shortened V by 1 base and J by 3 bases, and 10 bases separated the two germline ends. CDR3 length: 14 amino acids. CDR3 DNA sequence: TGTGCCAGCAGCTTAGGACGAGGTAACTACGAGCAGTACTTC. It codes for CASSLGRGNYEQYF.

This clone came up once. The V call is TRBV6-6, the J call TRBJ2-3, with D perhaps being TRBD1 or TRBD2 (6 bases each). V dropped 4 bases and J dropped 4 bases, with 15 bases sitting between them. Germline values: CDR1 MNHNY, CDR2 SVGAGI (reference sequence). CDR3 length: 15 residues. This chain's CDR3 is CASSWGATGSDTQYF. The CDR3 DNA follows: TGTGCCAGCAGTTGGGGGGCTACCGGGTCAGATACGCAGTATTTT.

The J gene is TRBJ2-6, the V gene TRBV12-5; tentatively, D is TRBD1 or TRBD2 (5 bases each). CDR1 LGHNT and CDR2 FRNRAP come from the germline V gene. V shed 4 bases and J shed 5 bases, with 21 bases lying between them. This CDR3 region has 18 residues. The CDR3 is CASGSAGAGQSRANVLTF. Written as DNA, the CDR3 is TGTGCTAGTGGTTCTGCGGGTGCAGGACAAAGTCGGGCCAACGTCCTGACTTTC.

The chain carries TRBV11-2 and TRBJ2-2, with D possibly being TRBD2 (5 bases). Trimming removed 1 base from V and 6 bases from J, with 12 bases in between. In germline, CDR1 is SGHAT, CDR2 FQNNGV. There are 15 residues in the CDR3. CDR3 in DNA: TGTGCCAGCAGCTTAGGGACTCTACTGGCCGGGGAGCTGTTTTTT. It translates to CASSLGTLLAGELFF.

This chain connects TRBV29-1 to TRBJ2-5, with 7 bases fitting TRBD2. The CDR3 is 12 residues long. V trimming: 4 bases; J trimming: 4 bases; junction bases outside the gene matches: 3. Per germline, CDR1 SQVTM and CDR2 ANQGSEA. As DNA, the CDR3 is TGCAGCGTTGCTCCGGGGGGAGAGACCCAGTACTTC. This codes for CSVAPGGETQYF.

This chain connects TRBV6-5 to TRBJ2-7, with a tentative D call TRBD2 (6 bases). This CDR3 region has 14 residues. The germline CDR1 and CDR2 sequences are MNHEY and SVGAGI. V was cut by 5 bases and J by 3 bases, with 14 bases left in between. The CDR3 loop is CASSPDGLFYEQYF. CDR3 DNA: TGTGCCAGCAGTCCCGATGGACTATTCTACGAGCAGTACTTC.